The T cell receptor beta chain under discussion was sequenced for a study of blood T cell repertoires in COVID-19. For the study at large: Some COVID-19 samples were acute and others convalescent; all came from the United States, Italy and Spain. T cells, B-cell-depleted T cells, or PBMCs supplied cDNA or gDNA.

Original data processing: Reference gene primer amplification in the assay estimated nucleated cell counts. Sequenced by immunoSEQ multiplex PCR; TCRdb stores in-frame clones only, minus some. The V and J calls and clone size are taken from that table; D and trimming were inferred from the DNA. The data show approximately 100,000 clones, over 75% seen once. Germline assignment: CDR1 SNHLY and CDR2 FYNNEI. The CDR3 consists of 16 residues. The V and J ends lost 2 bases and 2 bases, in that order; junction bases with no gene match: 9. The sample taken for sequencing was peripheral blood. This sequence was found in a human donor in a cohort sampled during active or convalescent COVID-19. The chain has TRBV2 and TRBJ2-7; TRBD2 matches 7 bases. In nucleotides, the CDR3 is TGTGCCAGCAGTGAACGAGTGGGGAGGGTCCCCTACGAGCAGTACTTC. Its translation is CASSERVGRVPYEQYF.